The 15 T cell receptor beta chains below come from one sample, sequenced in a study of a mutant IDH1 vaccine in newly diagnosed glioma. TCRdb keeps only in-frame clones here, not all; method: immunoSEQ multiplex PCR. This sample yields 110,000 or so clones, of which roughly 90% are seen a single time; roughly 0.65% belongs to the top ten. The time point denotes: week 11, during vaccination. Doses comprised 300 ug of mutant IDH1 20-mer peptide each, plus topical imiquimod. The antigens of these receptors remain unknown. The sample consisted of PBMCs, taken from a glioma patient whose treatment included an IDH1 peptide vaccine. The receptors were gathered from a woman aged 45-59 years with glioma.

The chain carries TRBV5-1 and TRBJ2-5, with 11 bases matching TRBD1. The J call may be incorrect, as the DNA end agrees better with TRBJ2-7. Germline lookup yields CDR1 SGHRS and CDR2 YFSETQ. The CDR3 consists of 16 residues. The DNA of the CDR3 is TGCGCCAGCAGTCCCACCTTAGGGACAGGGGGTGGCGAGCAGTACTTC. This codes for CASSPTLGTGGGEQYF.

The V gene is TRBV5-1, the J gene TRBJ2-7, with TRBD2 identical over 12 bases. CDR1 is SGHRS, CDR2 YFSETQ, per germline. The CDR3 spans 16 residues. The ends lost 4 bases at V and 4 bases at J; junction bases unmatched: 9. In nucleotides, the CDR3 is TGCGCCAGCAGCGAAACTAGCGGGAGGAGTAGGTACGAGCAGTACTTC. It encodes CASSETSGRSRYEQYF.

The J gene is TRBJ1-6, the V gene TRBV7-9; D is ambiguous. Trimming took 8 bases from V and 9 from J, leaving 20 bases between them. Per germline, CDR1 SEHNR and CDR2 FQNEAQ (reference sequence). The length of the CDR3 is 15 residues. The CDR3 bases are TGTGCCAGCCGCCGTTTGAGAGGGTTCATTTCACCCCTCCACTTT. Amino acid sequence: CASRRLRGFISPLHF.

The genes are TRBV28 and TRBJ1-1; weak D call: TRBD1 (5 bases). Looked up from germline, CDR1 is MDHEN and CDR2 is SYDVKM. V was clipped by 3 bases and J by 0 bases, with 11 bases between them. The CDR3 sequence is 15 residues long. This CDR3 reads CASSFQGNMNTEAFF. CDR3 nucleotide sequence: TGTGCCAGCAGTTTTCAGGGTAACATGAACACTGAAGCTTTCTTT.

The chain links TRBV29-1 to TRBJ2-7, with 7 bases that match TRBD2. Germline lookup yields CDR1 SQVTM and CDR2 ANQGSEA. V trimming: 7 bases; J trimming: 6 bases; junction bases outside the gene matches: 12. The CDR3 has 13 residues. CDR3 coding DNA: TGCAGCGCCAAGGGCGGGAGCGTTTCCGAGCAGTACTTC. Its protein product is CSAKGGSVSEQYF.

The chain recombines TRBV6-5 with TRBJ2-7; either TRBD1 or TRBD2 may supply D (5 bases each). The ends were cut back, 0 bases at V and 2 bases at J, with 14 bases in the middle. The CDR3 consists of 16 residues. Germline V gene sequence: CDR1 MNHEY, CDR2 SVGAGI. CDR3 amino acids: CASSYSKAGRTYEQYF. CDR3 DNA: TGTGCCAGCAGTTACTCGAAGGCAGGGAGAACCTACGAGCAGTACTTC.

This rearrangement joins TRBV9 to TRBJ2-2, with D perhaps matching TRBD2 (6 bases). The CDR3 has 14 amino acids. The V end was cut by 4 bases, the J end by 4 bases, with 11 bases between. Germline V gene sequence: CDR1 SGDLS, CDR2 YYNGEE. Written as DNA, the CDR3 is TGTGCCAGCAGCCTCCGGGGGACCACCGGGGAGCTGTTTTTT. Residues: CASSLRGTTGELFF. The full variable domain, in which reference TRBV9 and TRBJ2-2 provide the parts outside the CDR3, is DSGVTQTPKHLITATGQRVTLRCSPRSGDLSVYWYQQSLDQGLQFLIQYYNGEERAKGNILERFSAQQFPDLHSELNLSSLELGDSALYFCASSLRGTTGELFFGEGSRLTVL.

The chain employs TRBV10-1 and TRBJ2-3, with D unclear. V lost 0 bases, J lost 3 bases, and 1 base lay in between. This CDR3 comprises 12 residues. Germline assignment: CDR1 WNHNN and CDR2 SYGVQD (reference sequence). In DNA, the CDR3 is TGCGCCAGCAGTGAGTCGACAGATACGCAGTATTTT. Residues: CASSESTDTQYF.

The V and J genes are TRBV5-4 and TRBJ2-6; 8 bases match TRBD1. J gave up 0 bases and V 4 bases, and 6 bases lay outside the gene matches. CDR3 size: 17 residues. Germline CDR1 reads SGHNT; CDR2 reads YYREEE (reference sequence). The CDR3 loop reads CASSPGTGVSGANVLTF. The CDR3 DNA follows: TGTGCCAGCAGCCCCGGGACAGGAGTCTCTGGGGCCAACGTCCTGACTTTC. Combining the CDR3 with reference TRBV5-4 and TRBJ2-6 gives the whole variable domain ETGVTQSPTHLIKTRGQQVTLRCSSQSGHNTVSWYQQALGQGPQFIFQYYREEENGRGNFPPRFSGLQFPNYSSELNVNALELDDSALYLCASSPGTGVSGANVLTFGAGSRLTVL.

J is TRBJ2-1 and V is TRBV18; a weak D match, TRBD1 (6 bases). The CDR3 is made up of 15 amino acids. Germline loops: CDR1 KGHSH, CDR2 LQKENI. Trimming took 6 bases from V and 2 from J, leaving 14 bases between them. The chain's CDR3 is CASSPDGGTYNEQFF. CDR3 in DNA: TGTGCCAGCTCCCCTGATGGGGGCACCTACAATGAGCAGTTCTTC.

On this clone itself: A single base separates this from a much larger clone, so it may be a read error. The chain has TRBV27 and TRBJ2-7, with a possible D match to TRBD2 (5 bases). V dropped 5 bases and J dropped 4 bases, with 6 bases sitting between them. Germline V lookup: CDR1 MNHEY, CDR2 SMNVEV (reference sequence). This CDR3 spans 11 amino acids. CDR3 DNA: TGTGCCAGCAGTCGGGGTTACGAGCAGTACTTC. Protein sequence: CASSRGYEQYF.

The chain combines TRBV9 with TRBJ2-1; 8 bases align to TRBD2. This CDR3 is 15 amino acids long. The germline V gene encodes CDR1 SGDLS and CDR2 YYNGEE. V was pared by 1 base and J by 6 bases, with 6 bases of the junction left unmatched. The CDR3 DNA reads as TGTGCCAGCAGCGTAATGAGCGGGGGACCCAATGAGCAGTTCTTC. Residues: CASSVMSGGPNEQFF.

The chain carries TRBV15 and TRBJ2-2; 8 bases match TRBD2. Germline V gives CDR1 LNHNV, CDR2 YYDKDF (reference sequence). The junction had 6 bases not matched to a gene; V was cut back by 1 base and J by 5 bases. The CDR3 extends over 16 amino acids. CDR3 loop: CATSRGSGTRTGELFF. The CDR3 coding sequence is TGTGCCACCAGCAGAGGGAGCGGGACTAGAACCGGGGAGCTGTTTTTT.

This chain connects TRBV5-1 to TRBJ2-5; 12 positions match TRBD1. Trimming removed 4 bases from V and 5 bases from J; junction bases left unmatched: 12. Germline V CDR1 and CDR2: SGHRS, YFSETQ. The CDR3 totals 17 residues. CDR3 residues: CASSINPGQGALETQYF. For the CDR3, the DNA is TGCGCCAGCAGCATCAACCCGGGACAGGGGGCGTTGGAGACCCAGTACTTC.

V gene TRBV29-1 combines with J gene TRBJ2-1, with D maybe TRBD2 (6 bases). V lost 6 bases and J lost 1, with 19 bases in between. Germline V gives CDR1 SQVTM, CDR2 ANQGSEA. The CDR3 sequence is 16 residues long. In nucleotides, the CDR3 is TGCAGCGTAGCCTTAACGGGGGAAGGATCCTACAATGAGCAGTTCTTC. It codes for CSVALTGEGSYNEQFF.